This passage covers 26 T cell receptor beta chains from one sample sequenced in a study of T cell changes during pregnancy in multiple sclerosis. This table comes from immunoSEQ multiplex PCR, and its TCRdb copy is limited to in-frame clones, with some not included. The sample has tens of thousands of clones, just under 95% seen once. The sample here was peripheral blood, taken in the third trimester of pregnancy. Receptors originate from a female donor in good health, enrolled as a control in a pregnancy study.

CDR3: CASSLETGSGNTIYF. DNA of the CDR3: TGTGCCAGCAGCTTAGAGACAGGCTCTGGAAACACCATATATTTT. The chain is built from TRBV7-6 and TRBJ1-3, with D possibly being TRBD1 (6 bases). Germline CDR1 SGHVS, CDR2 FNYEAQ. This CDR3 has 15 residues. Trimming stripped 1 base from V and 0 bases from J, with 7 bases between.

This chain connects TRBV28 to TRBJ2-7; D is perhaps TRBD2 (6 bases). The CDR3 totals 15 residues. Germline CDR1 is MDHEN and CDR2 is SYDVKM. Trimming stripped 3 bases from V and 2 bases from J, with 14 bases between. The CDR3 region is CASSLGLPMTYEQYF. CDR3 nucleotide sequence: TGTGCCAGCAGTTTGGGACTTCCCATGACCTACGAGCAGTACTTC.

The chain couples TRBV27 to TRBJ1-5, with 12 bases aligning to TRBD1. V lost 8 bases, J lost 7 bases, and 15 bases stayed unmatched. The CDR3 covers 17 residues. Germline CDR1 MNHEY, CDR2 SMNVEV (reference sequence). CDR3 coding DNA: TGTGCCAGCGCATGGAAGGGGGGACAGGGGGCATCCCAGCCCCAGCATTTT. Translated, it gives CASAWKGGQGASQPQHF.

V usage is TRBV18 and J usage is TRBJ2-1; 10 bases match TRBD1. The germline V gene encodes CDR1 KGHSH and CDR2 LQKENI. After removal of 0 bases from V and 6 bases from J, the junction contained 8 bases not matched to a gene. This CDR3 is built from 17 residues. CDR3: CASSPPTGGVSGNEQFF. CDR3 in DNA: TGTGCCAGCTCACCACCGACAGGGGGCGTAAGCGGCAATGAGCAGTTCTTC.

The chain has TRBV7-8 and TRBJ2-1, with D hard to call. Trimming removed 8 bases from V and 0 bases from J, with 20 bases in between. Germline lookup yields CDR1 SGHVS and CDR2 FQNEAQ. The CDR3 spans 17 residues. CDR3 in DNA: TGTGCCAGCGCCATTGCCGCCGTGTACAGCTCCTACAATGAGCAGTTCTTC. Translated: CASAIAAVYSSYNEQFF.

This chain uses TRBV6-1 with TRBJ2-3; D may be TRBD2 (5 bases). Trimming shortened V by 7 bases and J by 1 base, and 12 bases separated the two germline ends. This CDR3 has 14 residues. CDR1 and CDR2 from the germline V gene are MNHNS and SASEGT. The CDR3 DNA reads TGTGCCAGCAAGAGGGCGCCTGGCACAGATACGCAGTATTTT. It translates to CASKRAPGTDTQYF.

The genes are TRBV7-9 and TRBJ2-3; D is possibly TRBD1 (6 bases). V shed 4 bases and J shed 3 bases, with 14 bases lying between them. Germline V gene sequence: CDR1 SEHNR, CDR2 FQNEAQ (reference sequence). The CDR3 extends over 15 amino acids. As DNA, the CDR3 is TGTGCCAGCAGCTCTCAGCGAGGGGGTACAGATACGCAGTATTTT. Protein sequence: CASSSQRGGTDTQYF.

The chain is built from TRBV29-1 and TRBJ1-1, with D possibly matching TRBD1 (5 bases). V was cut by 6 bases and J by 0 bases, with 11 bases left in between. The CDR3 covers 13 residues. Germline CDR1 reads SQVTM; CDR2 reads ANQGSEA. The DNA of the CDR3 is TGCAGCGTACAACAGGTGATGAACACTGAAGCTTTCTTT. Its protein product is CSVQQVMNTEAFF.

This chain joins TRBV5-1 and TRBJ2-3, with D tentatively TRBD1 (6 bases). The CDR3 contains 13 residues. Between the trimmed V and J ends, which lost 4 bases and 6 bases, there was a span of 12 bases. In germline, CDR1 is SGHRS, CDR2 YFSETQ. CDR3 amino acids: CASSVRGADTQYF. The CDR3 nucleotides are TGCGCCAGCAGCGTCAGGGGCGCGGATACGCAGTATTTT.

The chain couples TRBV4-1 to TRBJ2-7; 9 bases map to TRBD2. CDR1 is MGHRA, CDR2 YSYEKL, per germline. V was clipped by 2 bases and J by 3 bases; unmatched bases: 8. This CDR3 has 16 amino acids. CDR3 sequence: CASSQLIAGANYEQYF. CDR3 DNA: TGCGCCAGCAGCCAACTGATAGCGGGAGCTAACTACGAGCAGTACTTC.

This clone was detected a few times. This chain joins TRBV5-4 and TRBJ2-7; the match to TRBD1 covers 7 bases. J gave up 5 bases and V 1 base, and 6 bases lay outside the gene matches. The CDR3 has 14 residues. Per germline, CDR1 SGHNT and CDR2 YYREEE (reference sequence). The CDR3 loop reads CASSLSGDRDEQYF. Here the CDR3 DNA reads TGTGCCAGCAGCTTGTCCGGAGACAGGGACGAGCAGTACTTC.

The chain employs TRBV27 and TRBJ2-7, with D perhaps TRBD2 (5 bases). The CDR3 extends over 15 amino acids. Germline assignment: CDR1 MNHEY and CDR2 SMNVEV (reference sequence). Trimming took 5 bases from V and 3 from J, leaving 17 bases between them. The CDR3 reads CASSPLPDGVYEQYF. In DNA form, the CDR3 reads TGTGCCAGCAGTCCCTTACCCGACGGGGTCTACGAGCAGTACTTC.

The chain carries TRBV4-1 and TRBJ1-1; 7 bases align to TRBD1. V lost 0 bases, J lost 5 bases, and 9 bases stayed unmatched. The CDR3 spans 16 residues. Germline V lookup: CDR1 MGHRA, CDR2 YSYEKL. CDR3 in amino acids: CASSQEDRLVITEAFF. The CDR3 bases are TGCGCCAGCAGCCAAGAGGACAGGTTGGTCATAACTGAAGCTTTCTTT.

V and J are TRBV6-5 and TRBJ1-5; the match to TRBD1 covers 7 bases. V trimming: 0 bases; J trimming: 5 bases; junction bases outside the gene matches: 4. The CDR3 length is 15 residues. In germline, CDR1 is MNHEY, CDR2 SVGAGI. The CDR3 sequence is CASSYSGTGDQPQHF. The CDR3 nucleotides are TGTGCCAGCAGTTACTCCGGAACAGGGGATCAGCCCCAGCATTTT.

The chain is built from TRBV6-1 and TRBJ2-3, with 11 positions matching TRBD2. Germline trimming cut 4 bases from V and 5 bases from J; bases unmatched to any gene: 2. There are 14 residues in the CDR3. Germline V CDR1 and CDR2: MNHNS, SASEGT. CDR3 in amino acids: CASSVSGRGDTQYF. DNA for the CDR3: TGTGCCAGCAGTGTTAGCGGGAGGGGAGATACGCAGTATTTT.

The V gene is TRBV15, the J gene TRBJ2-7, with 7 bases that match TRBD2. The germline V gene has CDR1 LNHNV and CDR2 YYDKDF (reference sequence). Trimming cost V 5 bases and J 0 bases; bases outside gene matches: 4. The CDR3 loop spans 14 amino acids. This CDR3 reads CATSHRDYSYEQYF. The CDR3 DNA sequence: TGTGCCACCAGCCACCGGGACTACTCCTACGAGCAGTACTTC.

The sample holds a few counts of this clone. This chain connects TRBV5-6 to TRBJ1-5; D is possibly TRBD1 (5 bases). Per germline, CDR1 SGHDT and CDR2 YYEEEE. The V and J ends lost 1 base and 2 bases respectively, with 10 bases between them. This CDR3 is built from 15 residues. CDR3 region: CASSLRGLGNQPQHF. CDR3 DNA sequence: TGTGCCAGCAGCTTGCGGGGGTTGGGCAATCAGCCCCAGCATTTT.

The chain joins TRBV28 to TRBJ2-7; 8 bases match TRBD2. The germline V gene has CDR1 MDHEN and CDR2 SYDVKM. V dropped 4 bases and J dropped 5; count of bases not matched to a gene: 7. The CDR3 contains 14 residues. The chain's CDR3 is CASSSGLGGDEQYF. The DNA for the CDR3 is TGTGCCAGCAGTTCGGGACTAGGAGGAGACGAGCAGTACTTC.

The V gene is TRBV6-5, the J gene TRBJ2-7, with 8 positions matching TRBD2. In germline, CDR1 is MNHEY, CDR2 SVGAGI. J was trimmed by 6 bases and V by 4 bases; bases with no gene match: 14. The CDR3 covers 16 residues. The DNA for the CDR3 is TGTGCCAGCAGTTCCCGACCCGGGACTAGGGTTTCCGAGCAGTACTTC. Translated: CASSSRPGTRVSEQYF.

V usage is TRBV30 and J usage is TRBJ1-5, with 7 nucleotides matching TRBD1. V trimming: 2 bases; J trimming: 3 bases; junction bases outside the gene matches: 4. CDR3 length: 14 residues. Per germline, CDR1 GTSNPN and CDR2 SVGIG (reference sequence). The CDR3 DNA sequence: TGTGCCTGGAGTACCGACAGGGTCAATCAGCCCCAGCATTTT. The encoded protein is CAWSTDRVNQPQHF. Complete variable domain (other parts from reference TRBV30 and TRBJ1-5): SQTIHQWPATLVQPVGSPLSLECTVEGTSNPNLYWYRQAAGRGLQLLFYSVGIGQISSEVPQNLSASRPQDRQFILSSKKLLLSDSGFYLCAWSTDRVNQPQHFGDGTRLSIL.

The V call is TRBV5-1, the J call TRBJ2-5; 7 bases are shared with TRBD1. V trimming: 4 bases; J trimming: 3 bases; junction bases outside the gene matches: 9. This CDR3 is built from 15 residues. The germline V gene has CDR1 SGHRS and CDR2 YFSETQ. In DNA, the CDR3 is TGCGCCAGCAGCAATGGGGACAGCGGAAAAGAGACCCAGTACTTC. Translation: CASSNGDSGKETQYF.

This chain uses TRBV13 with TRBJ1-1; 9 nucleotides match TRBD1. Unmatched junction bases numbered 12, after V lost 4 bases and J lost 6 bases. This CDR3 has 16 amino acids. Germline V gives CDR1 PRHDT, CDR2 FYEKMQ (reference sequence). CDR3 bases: TGTGCCAGCAGCTCGACCGGGGGGGACAGGGAACCTGAAGCTTTCTTT. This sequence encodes CASSSTGGDREPEAFF.

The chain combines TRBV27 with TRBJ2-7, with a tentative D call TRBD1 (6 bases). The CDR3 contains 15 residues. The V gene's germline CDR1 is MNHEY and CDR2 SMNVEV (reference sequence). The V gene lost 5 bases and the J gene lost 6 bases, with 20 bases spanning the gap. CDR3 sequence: CASSITGNRLPEQYF. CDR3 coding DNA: TGTGCCAGCAGTATCACAGGGAACCGGCTACCCGAGCAGTACTTC.

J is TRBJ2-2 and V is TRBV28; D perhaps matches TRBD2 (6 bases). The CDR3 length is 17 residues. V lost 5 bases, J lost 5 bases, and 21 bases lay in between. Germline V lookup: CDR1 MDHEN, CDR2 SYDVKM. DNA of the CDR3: TGTGCCAGCAGTACTTTCTGGGAGACCCGGGAGACCGGGGAGCTGTTTTTT. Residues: CASSTFWETRETGELFF.

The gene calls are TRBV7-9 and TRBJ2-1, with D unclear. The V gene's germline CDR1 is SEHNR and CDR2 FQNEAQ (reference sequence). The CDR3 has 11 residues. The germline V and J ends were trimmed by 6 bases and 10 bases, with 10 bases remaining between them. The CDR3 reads CASSSYAEQFF. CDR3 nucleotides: TGTGCCAGCAGTTCGTATGCGGAGCAGTTCTTC.

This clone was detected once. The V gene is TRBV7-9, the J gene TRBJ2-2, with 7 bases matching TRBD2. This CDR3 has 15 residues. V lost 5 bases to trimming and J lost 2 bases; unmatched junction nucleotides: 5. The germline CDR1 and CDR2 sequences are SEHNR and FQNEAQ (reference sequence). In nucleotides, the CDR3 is TGTGCCAGCAGCCCTAGCGGATTTAACACCGGGGAGCTGTTTTTT. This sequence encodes CASSPSGFNTGELFF.